A selection of T cell receptor beta chains follows, all from one sample in a study of OX40 agonist ivuxolimab in advanced cancers. TCRdb keeps only in-frame clones here, not all; method: immunoSEQ multiplex PCR. The repertoire consists of about 100,000 clones, with approximately 90% occurring once and the leading ten covering 0.79%. Sample: CD4+ or CD8+ T cells sorted from blood, taken in a trial of the OX40 agonist ivuxolimab. The receptors stem from an adult with an advanced solid tumor such as melanoma, head and neck, liver or kidney cancer. Both conserved end residues are part of each CDR3. Each record gives: clone size, D gene, J gene, V gene, CDR3 protein, CDR3 DNA. The D gene is left open where the match is weak. Rows may omit the clone size; those that give it use once, few, many or a size class.

NA | TRBD1 | TRBJ1-5 | TRBV7-2 | CASSGLTGGAQPQHF | TGTGCCAGCAGCGGCCTAACAGGGGGAGCTCAGCCCCAGCATTTT
NA | NA | TRBJ1-2 | TRBV6-5 | CASSYSVLGNYGYTF | TGTGCCAGCAGTTACTCGGTACTAGGGAACTATGGCTACACCTTC
NA | TRBD1 | TRBJ1-5 | TRBV7-8 | CASSQRQAQGVSSNQPQHF | TGTGCCAGCAGCCAACGGCAAGCACAGGGGGTTAGTAGCAATCAGCCCCAGCATTTT
few | TRBD1 | TRBJ2-5 | TRBV7-9 | CASSTDRGSFQETQYF | TGTGCCAGCAGCACCGACAGGGGGAGTTTCCAAGAGACCCAGTACTTC
NA | TRBD1 | TRBJ1-1 | TRBV27 | CASSKLGTGGLNTEAFF | TGTGCCAGCAGTAAACTCGGGACAGGGGGTTTAAACACTGAAGCTTTCTTT
NA | TRBD2 | TRBJ2-3 | TRBV28 | CASSAALAGSTDTQYF | TGTGCCAGCAGTGCGGCACTAGCGGGTTCCACAGATACGCAGTATTTT
NA | TRBD2 | TRBJ2-7 | TRBV7-2 | CASSRLAALGYEQYF | TGTGCCAGCAGCAGACTAGCGGCGTTGGGGTACGAGCAGTACTTC
NA | NA | TRBJ1-5 | TRBV7-2 | CASSPRLGNQPQHF | TGTGCCAGCAGCCCGCGGCTCGGGAATCAGCCCCAGCATTTT
NA | NA | TRBJ1-5 | TRBV28 | CASSDGVRNQPQHF | TGTGCCAGCAGCGACGGGGTGCGCAATCAGCCCCAGCATTTT
NA | NA | TRBJ2-5 | TRBV5-6 | CASSRGAGQETQYF | TGTGCCAGCAGCCGGGGGGCCGGTCAAGAGACCCAGTACTTC
NA | TRBD1 | TRBJ1-5 | TRBV4-1 | CASSQGQGRNQPQHF | TGCGCCAGCAGCCAAGGACAGGGGCGTAATCAGCCCCAGCATTTT
NA | NA | TRBJ2-7 | TRBV28 | CASRPPGVPSSYEQYF | TGTGCCAGCAGACCCCCCGGGGTCCCTAGCTCCTACGAGCAGTACTTC
NA | TRBD1 | TRBJ2-5 | TRBV5-6 | CASSFGGDRETQYF | TGTGCCAGCAGCTTTGGCGGGGACAGGGAGACCCAGTACTTC
NA | NA | TRBJ1-2 | TRBV7-9 | CASSLEGLGRYTF | TGTGCCAGCAGCTTAGAGGGTTTGGGGCGCTACACCTTC
NA | TRBD1 | TRBJ2-7 | TRBV25-1 | CATKTGAYEQYF | TGTGCCACCAAAACAGGGGCATACGAGCAGTACTTC
few | NA | TRBJ1-4 | TRBV28 | CASADRGGAKLFF | TGTGCCAGCGCCGATAGGGGGGGAGCAAAACTGTTTTTT
NA | NA | TRBJ1-1 | TRBV7-9 | CASSHTPDPWRAEAFF | TGTGCCAGCAGCCACACGCCGGACCCGTGGCGCGCTGAAGCTTTCTTT
NA | NA | TRBJ2-7 | TRBV6-1 | CASSLTYYEQYF | TGTGCCAGCAGTCTCACCTACTACGAGCAGTACTTC
NA | TRBD1 | TRBJ2-7 | TRBV29-1 | CSVEDAQGYEQYF | TGCAGCGTTGAAGACGCACAGGGGTACGAGCAGTACTTC
NA | NA | TRBJ2-5 | TRBV7-8 | CASSREHRETQYF | TGTGCCAGCAGCCGGGAGCACCGGGAGACCCAGTACTTC
once | NA | TRBJ2-3 | TRBV5-8 | CASRSGSTDTQYF | TGTGCCAGCAGAAGCGGCAGCACAGATACGCAGTATTTT
NA | NA | TRBJ2-1 | TRBV6-6 | CASSYNEWGQFF | TGTGCCAGCAGTTACAATGAATGGGGGCAGTTCTTC
NA | NA | TRBJ1-2 | TRBV30 | CACRGAFYGYTF | TGTGCCTGCAGGGGCGCTTTCTATGGCTACACCTTC
NA | NA | TRBJ2-6 | TRBV19 | CASSTYGANVLTF | TGTGCCAGTAGTACATATGGGGCCAACGTCCTGACTTTC
NA | NA | TRBJ1-4 | TRBV6-5 | CASSYGVSGEKLFF | TGTGCCAGCAGTTACGGAGTCTCGGGTGAAAAACTGTTTTTT
few | TRBD1 | TRBJ1-2 | TRBV18 | CASSPGIGPGQGFRDYGYTF | TGTGCCAGCTCACCAGGAATAGGTCCGGGACAGGGTTTTCGAGACTATGGCTACACCTTC
NA | TRBD1 | TRBJ1-6 | TRBV11-2 | CASSPRGLNSPLHF | TGTGCCAGCAGCCCCAGGGGGTTGAATTCACCCCTCCACTTT
NA | NA | TRBJ2-1 | TRBV11-3 | CASSAGNEQFF | TGTGCCAGCTCGGCGGGGAATGAGCAGTTCTTC
NA | NA | TRBJ1-1 | TRBV28 | CASSQMSGNRAEAFF | TGTGCCAGCAGTCAAATGTCCGGGAATCGGGCTGAAGCTTTCTTT
NA | NA | TRBJ2-1 | TRBV28 | CATMEGAYNEQFF | TGTGCCACCATGGAGGGAGCCTACAATGAGCAGTTCTTC
once | NA | TRBJ1-1 | TRBV13 | CASSFRIGTEAFF | TGTGCCAGCAGCTTCAGGATTGGCACTGAAGCTTTCTTT
once | TRBD2 | TRBJ2-1 | TRBV19 | CASSIRAGGINEQFF | TGTGCCAGTAGTATACGAGCGGGGGGTATCAATGAGCAGTTCTTC
NA | NA | TRBJ2-7 | TRBV28 | CASRRETISYEQYF | TGTGCCAGCAGAAGAGAAACGATCTCCTACGAGCAGTACTTC
NA | NA | TRBJ2-5 | TRBV30 | CACTGSGQTQYF | TGTGCCTGTACAGGAAGCGGGCAGACCCAGTACTTC
NA | NA | TRBJ2-5 | TRBV2 | CASSFQAAGETQYF | TGTGCCAGCTCCTTCCAGGCGGCAGGGGAGACCCAGTACTTC
NA | TRBD1 | TRBJ1-1 | TRBV6-5 | CASSFRGKSEAFF | TGTGCCAGCAGCTTCAGGGGGAAGTCGGAAGCTTTCTTT
NA | NA | TRBJ1-2 | TRBV28 | CASRGTPITYGYTF | TGTGCCAGCAGGGGGACTCCCATCACCTATGGCTACACCTTC
NA | NA | TRBJ1-1 | TRBV28 | CASLPQGRNTEAFF | TGTGCCAGTCTACCCCAAGGTAGAAACACTGAAGCTTTCTTT
NA | NA | TRBJ1-6 | TRBV27 | CASSLYPSVDSPLHF | TGTGCCAGCAGTTTATATCCGTCGGTAGATTCACCCCTCCACTTT
NA | TRBD1 | TRBJ2-7 | TRBV28 | CASSDTGAAPFSYF | TGTGCCAGCAGCGACACAGGGGCCGCACCCTTCAGCTACTTC
few | NA | TRBJ2-3 | TRBV6-5 | CASSYRPADTQYF | TGTGCCAGCAGTTACCGACCGGCAGATACGCAGTATTTT
NA | NA | TRBJ1-1 | TRBV5-1 | CASSLGLSQNTEAFF | TGCGCCAGCAGCTTGGGGTTGTCGCAGAACACTGAAGCTTTCTTT
NA | NA | TRBJ2-2 | TRBV7-2 | CASSLDGVGELFF | TGTGCCAGCAGCTTAGATGGGGTCGGGGAGCTGTTTTTT
NA | NA | TRBJ1-1 | TRBV28 | CASRTTGVNTEAFF | TGTGCCAGCAGGACAACAGGAGTAAACACTGAAGCTTTCTTT
NA | NA | TRBJ2-5 | TRBV19 | CASSTRGDRQETQYF | TGTGCCAGTAGTACCCGGGGGGACAGACAAGAGACCCAGTACTTC